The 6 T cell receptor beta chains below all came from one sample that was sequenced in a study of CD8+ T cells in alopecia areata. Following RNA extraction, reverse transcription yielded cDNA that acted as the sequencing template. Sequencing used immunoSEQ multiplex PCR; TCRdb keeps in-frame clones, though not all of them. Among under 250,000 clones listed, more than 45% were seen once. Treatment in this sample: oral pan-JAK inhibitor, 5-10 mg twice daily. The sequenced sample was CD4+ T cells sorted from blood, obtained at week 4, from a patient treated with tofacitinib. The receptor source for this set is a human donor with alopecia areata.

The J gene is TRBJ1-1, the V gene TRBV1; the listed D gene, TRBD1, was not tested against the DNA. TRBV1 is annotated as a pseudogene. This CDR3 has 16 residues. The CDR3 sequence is CTSSQDRWALNTEAFF. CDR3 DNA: TGCACCAGCAGCCAAGATCGATGGGCTTTGAACACTGAAGCTTTCTTT.

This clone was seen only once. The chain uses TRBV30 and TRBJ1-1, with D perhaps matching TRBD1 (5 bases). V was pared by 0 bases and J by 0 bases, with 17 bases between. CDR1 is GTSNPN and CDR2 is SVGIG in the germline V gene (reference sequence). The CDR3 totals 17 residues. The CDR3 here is CAWSVSRSGSMNTEAFF. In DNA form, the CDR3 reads TGTGCCTGGAGTGTATCCCGATCAGGGTCCATGAACACTGAAGCTTTCTTT.

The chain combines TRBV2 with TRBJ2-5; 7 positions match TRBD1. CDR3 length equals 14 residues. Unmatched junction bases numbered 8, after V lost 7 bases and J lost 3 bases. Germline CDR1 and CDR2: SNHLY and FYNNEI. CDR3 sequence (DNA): TGTGCCAGCACTCAAGACGGGACAGAAGAGACCCAGTACTTC. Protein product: CASTQDGTEETQYF. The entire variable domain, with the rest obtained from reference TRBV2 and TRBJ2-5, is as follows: EPEVTQTPSHQVTQMGQEVILRCVPISNHLYFYWYRQILGQKVEFLVSFYNNEISEKSEIFDDQFSVERPDGSNFTLKIRSTKLEDSAMYFCASTQDGTEETQYFGPGTRLLVL.

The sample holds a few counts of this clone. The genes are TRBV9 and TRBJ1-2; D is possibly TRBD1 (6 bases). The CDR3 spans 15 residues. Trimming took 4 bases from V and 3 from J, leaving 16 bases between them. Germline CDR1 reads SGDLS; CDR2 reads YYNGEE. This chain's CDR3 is CASSPGTKLHYGYTF. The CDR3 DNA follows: TGTGCCAGCAGCCCCGGGACAAAATTGCACTATGGCTACACCTTC.

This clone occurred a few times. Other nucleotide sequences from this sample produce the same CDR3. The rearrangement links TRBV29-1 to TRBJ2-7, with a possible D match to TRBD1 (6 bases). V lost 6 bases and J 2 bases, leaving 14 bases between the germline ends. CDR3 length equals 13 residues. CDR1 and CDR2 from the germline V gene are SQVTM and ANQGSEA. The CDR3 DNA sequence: TGCAGCGTATCATCCAGGGGTGCCTACGAGCAGTACTTC. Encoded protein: CSVSSRGAYEQYF.

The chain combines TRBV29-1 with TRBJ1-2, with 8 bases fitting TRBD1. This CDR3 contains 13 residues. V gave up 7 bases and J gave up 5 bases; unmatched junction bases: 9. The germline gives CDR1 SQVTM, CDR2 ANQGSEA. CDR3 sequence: CSARTRQGYGYTF. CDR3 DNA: TGCAGCGCCCGGACGAGACAGGGGTATGGCTACACCTTC.